This TCR beta chain was obtained from a study of T-cell reconstitution after alpha-beta-depleted transplantation in children. The sample holds one count of this clonotype. The trim removed 1 base at V and 5 bases at J, leaving 9 bases unmatched. CDR1 is SGHAT and CDR2 is FQNNGV in the germline V gene. CDR3 length equals 16 residues. This sample's TCRbeta library carried unique molecular identifier barcodes. TCRdb recomputed calls from the PCR reads with MiXCR, one row per CDR3 protein. The table records 900,000 or so distinct CDR3 sequences, approximately 15% of them present only once. This TCR was sampled from a male patient younger than 18 who had a stem cell transplant for acute lymphoblastic leukemia, so the T cells may come from the graft donor. Source: PBMCs, mostly from graft donor cells, taken 360 days after TCRalphabeta/CD19-depleted stem cell transplant. The chain carries TRBV11-2 and TRBJ2-7; 9 bases are shared with TRBD1. CDR3 DNA sequence: TGTGCCAGCAGCTTAGTTCGGGGACAGGGATGGCACGAGCAGTACTTC. This encodes CASSLVRGQGWHEQYF. The complete variable domain, with remaining parts taken from reference TRBV11-2 and TRBJ2-7, reads EAGVAQSPRYKIIEKRQSVAFWCNPISGHATLYWYQQILGQGPKLLIQFQNNGVVDDSQLPKDRFSAERLKGVDSTLKIQPAKLEDSAVYLCASSLVRGQGWHEQYFGPGTRLTVT.